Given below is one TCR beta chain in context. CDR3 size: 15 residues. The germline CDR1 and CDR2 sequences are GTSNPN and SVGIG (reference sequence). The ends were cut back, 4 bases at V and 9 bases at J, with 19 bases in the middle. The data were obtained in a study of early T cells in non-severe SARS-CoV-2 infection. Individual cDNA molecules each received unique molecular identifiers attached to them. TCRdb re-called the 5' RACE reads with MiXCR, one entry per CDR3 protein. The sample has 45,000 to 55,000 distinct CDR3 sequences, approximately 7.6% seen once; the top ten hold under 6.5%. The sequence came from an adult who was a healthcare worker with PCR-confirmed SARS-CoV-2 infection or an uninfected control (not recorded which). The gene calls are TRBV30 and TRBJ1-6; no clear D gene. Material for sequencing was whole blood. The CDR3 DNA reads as TGTGCCTGGACCCGCCCCGGGCAGGCTTCTTCACCCCTCCACTTT. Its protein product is CAWTRPGQASSPLHF.